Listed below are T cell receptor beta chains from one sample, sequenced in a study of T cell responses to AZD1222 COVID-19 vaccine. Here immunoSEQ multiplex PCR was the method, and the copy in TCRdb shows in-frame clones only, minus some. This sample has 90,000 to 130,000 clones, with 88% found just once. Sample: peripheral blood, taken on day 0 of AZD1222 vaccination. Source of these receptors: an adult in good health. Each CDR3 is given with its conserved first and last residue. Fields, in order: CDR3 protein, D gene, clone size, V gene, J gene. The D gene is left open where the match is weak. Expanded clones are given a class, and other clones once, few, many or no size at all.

cdr3_aa: CASSLFLMNTEAFF
d_call: .
clone_size: .
v_call: TRBV5-6
j_call: TRBJ1-1

cdr3_aa: CASSQRTGTDYYGYTF
d_call: TRBD1
clone_size: .
v_call: TRBV3-1/TRBV3-2
j_call: TRBJ1-2

cdr3_aa: CASSIAGTGNTEAFF
d_call: TRBD1
clone_size: .
v_call: TRBV19
j_call: TRBJ1-1

cdr3_aa: CASSLAGTSGTDTQYF
d_call: .
clone_size: .
v_call: TRBV27
j_call: TRBJ2-3

cdr3_aa: CATSRGTEAFF
d_call: .
clone_size: once
v_call: TRBV24-1
j_call: TRBJ1-1

cdr3_aa: CASSHLVRAGGTEAFF
d_call: .
clone_size: once
v_call: TRBV19
j_call: TRBJ1-1

cdr3_aa: CASSLVGNQPQHF
d_call: .
clone_size: .
v_call: TRBV7-8
j_call: TRBJ1-5

cdr3_aa: CASSSSRGTVLEQYF
d_call: .
clone_size: .
v_call: TRBV5-5
j_call: TRBJ2-7

cdr3_aa: CASSLGVDRADTEAFF
d_call: TRBD1
clone_size: few
v_call: TRBV11-2
j_call: TRBJ1-1

cdr3_aa: CASSHHGDSGNTIYF
d_call: .
clone_size: .
v_call: TRBV4-2
j_call: TRBJ1-3

cdr3_aa: CASSQYRDRGLLSNEKLFF
d_call: TRBD1
clone_size: .
v_call: TRBV3-1/TRBV3-2
j_call: TRBJ1-4

cdr3_aa: CASSPGLTRFGGSGNTIYF
d_call: .
clone_size: .
v_call: TRBV18
j_call: TRBJ1-3

cdr3_aa: CASSPSRAVAEAFF
d_call: .
clone_size: few
v_call: TRBV18
j_call: TRBJ1-1

cdr3_aa: CASSESQDYGYTF
d_call: .
clone_size: .
v_call: TRBV6-4
j_call: TRBJ1-2

cdr3_aa: CASSGLLAGSYNEQFF
d_call: TRBD2
clone_size: .
v_call: TRBV2
j_call: TRBJ2-1

cdr3_aa: CASTLGTGLMNTEAFF
d_call: TRBD1
clone_size: once
v_call: TRBV2
j_call: TRBJ1-1

cdr3_aa: CASSYSGGSRTTEAFF
d_call: .
clone_size: .
v_call: TRBV6-5
j_call: TRBJ1-1

cdr3_aa: CASSYDPASGYAVKNIQYF
d_call: TRBD2
clone_size: .
v_call: TRBV7-8
j_call: TRBJ2-4

cdr3_aa: CASSFRGRNQPQHF
d_call: .
clone_size: .
v_call: TRBV28
j_call: TRBJ1-5

cdr3_aa: CASSQDMAGGGLAEAFF
d_call: TRBD1
clone_size: .
v_call: TRBV4-2
j_call: TRBJ1-1

cdr3_aa: CASSELGASSPLHF
d_call: .
clone_size: .
v_call: TRBV2
j_call: TRBJ1-6

cdr3_aa: CASKNGYEQYF
d_call: .
clone_size: .
v_call: TRBV25-1
j_call: TRBJ2-7

cdr3_aa: CASSAPGRGQGDSPLHF
d_call: TRBD1
clone_size: .
v_call: TRBV2
j_call: TRBJ1-6

cdr3_aa: CASSTLTGSGNTIYF
d_call: TRBD1
clone_size: few
v_call: TRBV13
j_call: TRBJ1-3

cdr3_aa: CASSEQGASNQPQHF
d_call: TRBD1
clone_size: .
v_call: TRBV2
j_call: TRBJ1-5

cdr3_aa: CASSRHYEETQYF
d_call: .
clone_size: once
v_call: TRBV6-5
j_call: TRBJ2-5

cdr3_aa: CAWRAEEWTEAFF
d_call: .
clone_size: once
v_call: TRBV30
j_call: TRBJ1-1

cdr3_aa: CASRLGAREISGNTIYF
d_call: .
clone_size: .
v_call: TRBV7-9
j_call: TRBJ1-3